The T cell receptor (beta chain) under discussion was sequenced for a study of shared clonotypes between healthy human individuals. For the study at large: Donor composition was two women and a few men, aged 18 to 49.

Assay execution proceeded at the deep level. The data were produced by immunoSEQ multiplex PCR, yet TCRdb's version contains in-frame clones alone and is incomplete. The data show about 1.5 million clones, with 95% to 99% seen just once and around 0.45% held by the top ten. The CDR3 spans 16 residues. J was trimmed by 5 bases and V by 4 bases; bases with no gene match: 13. CDR1 is SGHRS, CDR2 YFSETQ, per germline. Notes on the study in general: Only blood underwent sampling, and tissue repertoires likely differ. Clonotypes not shared had lower generation probabilities than those common to all four donors.

In the case of this clone: The target antigen is unknown.

The chain recombines TRBV5-1 with TRBJ2-7; 9 bases align to TRBD1. What was sequenced was naive CD4+ T cells sorted from blood. This sample's subset: CD45RA+ positively selected. This receptor was identified in a young man in good health. In nucleotides, the CDR3 is TGCGCCAGCAGCCAGAGACCGGGACAGGGTTTACACGAGCAGTACTTC. As protein: CASSQRPGQGLHEQYF.